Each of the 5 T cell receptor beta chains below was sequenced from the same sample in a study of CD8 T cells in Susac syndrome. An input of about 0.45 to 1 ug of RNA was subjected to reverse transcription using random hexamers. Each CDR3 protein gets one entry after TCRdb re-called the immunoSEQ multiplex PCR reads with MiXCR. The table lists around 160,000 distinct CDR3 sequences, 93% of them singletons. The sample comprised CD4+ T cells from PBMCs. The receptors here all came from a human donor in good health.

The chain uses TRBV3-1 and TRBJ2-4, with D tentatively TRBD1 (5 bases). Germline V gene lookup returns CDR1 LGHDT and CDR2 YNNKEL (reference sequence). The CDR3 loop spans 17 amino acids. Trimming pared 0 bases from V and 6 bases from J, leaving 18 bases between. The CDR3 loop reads CASSQEWGDTSPNIQYF. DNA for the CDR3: TGTGCCAGCAGCCAAGAGTGGGGCGATACTTCCCCAAACATTCAGTACTTC. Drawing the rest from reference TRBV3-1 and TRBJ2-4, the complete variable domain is DTAVSQTPKYLVTQMGNDKSIKCEQNLGHDTMYWYKQDSKKFLKIMFSYNNKELIINETVPNRFSPKSPDKAHLNLHINSLELGDSAVYFCASSQEWGDTSPNIQYFGAGTRLSVL.

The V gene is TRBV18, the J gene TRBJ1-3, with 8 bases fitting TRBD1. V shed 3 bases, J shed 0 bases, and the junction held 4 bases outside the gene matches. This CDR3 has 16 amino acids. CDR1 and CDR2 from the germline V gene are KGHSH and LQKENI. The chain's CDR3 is CASSPLQGDSGNTIYF. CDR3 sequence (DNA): TGTGCCAGCTCACCGTTACAGGGGGACTCTGGAAACACCATATATTTT.

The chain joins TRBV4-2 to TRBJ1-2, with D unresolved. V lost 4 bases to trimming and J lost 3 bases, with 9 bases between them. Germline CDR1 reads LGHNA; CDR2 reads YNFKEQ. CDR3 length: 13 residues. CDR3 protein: CASSPAPDYGYTF. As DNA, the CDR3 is TGTGCCAGCAGCCCCGCCCCGGACTATGGCTACACCTTC.

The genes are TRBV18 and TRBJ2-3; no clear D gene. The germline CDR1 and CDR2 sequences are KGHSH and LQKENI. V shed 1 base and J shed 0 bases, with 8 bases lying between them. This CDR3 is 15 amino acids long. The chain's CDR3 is CASSPQSQSTDTQYF. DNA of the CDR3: TGTGCCAGCTCACCACAATCACAGAGCACAGATACGCAGTATTTT.

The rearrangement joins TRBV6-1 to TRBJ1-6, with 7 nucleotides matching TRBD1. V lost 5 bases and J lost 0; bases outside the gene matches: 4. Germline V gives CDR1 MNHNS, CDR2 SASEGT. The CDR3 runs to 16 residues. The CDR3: CASSTPGGSYNSPLHF. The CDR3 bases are TGTGCCAGCAGTACCCCAGGGGGCTCCTATAATTCACCCCTCCACTTT.